This T cell receptor (beta chain) was sequenced for a study of cytomegalovirus exposure and HLA in healthy donors. Study-wide points: Clonal expansion was found to be greater in HLA-associated TCR beta chains than in equally common others in a later analysis. A later look showed TCR association rates differing by HLA locus, highest for DRB1 and lowest for HLA-C.

A remark on this clone: Its antigen is unknown.

The PCR had 60 Vbeta and 13 Jbeta primers. Repertoires were generated with immunoSEQ multiplex PCR, while TCRdb's copy carries only in-frame clones and drops some. The repertoire holds roughly 150,000 clones, 73% seen once, with under 5.5% in the top ten. At the time of sampling, donors were nominally healthy, though unrecorded immune exposures were likely. The material sequenced was PBMCs. This receptor was identified in a woman under 30 in good health and CMV-seropositive.

CDR3 in DNA: TGCGCCAGCAGCCAAGATAGTATACGGGTCGGGGAGCTGTTTTTT. This codes for CASSQDSIRVGELFF. V gene TRBV4-3 combines with J gene TRBJ2-2; D not resolved. Trimming removed 0 bases at V and 7 bases at J, with 12 bases between. From germline, CDR1 is LGHNA and CDR2 YSLEER. The CDR3 loop spans 15 amino acids.